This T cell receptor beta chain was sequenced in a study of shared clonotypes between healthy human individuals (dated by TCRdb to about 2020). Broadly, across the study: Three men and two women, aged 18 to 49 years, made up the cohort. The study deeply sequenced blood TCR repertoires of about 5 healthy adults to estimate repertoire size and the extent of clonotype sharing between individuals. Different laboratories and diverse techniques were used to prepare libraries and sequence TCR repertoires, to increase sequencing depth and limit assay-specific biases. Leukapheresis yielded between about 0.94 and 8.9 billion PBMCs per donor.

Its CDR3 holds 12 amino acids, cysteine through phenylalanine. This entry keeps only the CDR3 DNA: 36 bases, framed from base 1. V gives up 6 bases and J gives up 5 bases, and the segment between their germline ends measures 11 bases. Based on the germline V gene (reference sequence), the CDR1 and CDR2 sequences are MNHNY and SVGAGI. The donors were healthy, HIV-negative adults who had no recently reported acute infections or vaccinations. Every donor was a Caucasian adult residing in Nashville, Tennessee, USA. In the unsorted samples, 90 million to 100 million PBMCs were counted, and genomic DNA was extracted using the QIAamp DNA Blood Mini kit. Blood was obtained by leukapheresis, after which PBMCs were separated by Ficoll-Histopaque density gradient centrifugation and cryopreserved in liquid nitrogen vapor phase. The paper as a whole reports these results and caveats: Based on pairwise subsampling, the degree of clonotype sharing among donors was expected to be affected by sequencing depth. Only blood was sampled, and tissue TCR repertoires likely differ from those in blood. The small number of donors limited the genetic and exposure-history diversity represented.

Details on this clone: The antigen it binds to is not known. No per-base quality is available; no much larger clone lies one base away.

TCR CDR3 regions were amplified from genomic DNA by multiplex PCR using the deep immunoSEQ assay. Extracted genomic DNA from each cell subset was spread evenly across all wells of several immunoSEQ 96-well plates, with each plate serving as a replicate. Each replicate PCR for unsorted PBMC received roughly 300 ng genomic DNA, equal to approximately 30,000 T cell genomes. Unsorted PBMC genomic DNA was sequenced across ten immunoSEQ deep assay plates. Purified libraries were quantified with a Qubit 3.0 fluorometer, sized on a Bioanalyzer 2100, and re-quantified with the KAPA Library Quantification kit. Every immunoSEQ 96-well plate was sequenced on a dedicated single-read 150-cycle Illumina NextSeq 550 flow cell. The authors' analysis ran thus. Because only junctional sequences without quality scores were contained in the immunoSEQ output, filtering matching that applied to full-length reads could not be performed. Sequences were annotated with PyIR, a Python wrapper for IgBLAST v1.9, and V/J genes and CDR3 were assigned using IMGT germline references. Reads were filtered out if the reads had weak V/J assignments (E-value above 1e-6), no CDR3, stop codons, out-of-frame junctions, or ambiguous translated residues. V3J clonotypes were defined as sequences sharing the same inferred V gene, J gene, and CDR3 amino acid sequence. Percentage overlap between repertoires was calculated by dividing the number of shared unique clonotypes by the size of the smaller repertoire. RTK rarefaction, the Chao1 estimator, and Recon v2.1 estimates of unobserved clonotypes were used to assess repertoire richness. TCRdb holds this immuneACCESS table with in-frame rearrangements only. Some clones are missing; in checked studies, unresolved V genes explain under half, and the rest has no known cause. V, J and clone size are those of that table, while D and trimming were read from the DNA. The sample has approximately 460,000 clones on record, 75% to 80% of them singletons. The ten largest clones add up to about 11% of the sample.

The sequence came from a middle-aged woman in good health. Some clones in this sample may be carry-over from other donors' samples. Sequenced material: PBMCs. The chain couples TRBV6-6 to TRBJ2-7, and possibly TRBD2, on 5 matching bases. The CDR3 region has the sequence CASSSSNHEQYF. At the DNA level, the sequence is TGTGCCAGCAGCTCTAGCAATCACGAGCAGTACTTC.